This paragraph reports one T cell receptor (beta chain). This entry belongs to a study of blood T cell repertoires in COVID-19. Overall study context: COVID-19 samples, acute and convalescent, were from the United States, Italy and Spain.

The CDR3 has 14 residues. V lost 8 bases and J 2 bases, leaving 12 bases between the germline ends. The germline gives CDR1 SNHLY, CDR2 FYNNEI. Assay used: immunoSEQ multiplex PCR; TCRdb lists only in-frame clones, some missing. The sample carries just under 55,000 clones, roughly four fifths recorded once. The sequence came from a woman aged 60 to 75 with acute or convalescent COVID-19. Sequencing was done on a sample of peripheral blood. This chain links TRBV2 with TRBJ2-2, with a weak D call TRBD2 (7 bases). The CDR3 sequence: CASGSGGNTGELFF. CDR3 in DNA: TGTGCCAGCGGGTCGGGGGGCAACACCGGGGAGCTGTTTTTT.